The 22 T cell receptor beta chains reported below all come from one sample, sequenced in a study of a mutant IDH1 vaccine in newly diagnosed glioma (dated by TCRdb to the early 2020s). Sample time point, as interpreted from the label and publication: week 5, during vaccination. Every vaccine dose consisted of 300 ug of a 20-mer mutant IDH1 peptide in Montanide, administered subcutaneously together with topical imiquimod. The antigens of these receptors remain unknown. Library method: the immunoSEQ multiplex PCR assay. The table comes from immuneACCESS by way of TCRdb, which keeps in-frame sequences with V and J called. Part of the clones is missing from these tables; in studies checked, under half for an unresolved V gene and the rest for unknown reasons. This sample comprises some 55,000 clones, around 89% of them detected only once. The ten top clones hold about 4.6% of the sample. The material was PBMCs, obtained from a glioma patient whose treatment included an IDH1 peptide vaccine. Receptor source: a middle-aged woman with glioma.

This chain connects TRBV6-6 to TRBJ2-7; D may be TRBD2 (6 bases). This CDR3 spans 14 amino acids. Trimming stripped 0 bases from V and 3 bases from J, with 9 bases between. The V gene's germline CDR1 is MNHNY and CDR2 SVGAGI (reference sequence). The DNA of the CDR3 is TGTGCCAGCAGTTACTCCCAGGGACTCTACGAGCAGTACTTC. Translated: CASSYSQGLYEQYF.

The V and J genes are TRBV6-4 and TRBJ2-1; 8 nucleotides line up with TRBD2. This CDR3 has 13 residues. Trimming removed 6 bases from V and 5 bases from J; junction bases left unmatched: 3. Germline lookup yields CDR1 MRHNA and CDR2 SNTAGT. CDR3 amino acids: CASSGRENNEQFF. The CDR3 nucleotides read TGTGCCAGCAGCGGGAGGGAAAACAATGAGCAGTTCTTC.

V and J are TRBV19 and TRBJ2-7, with D unclear. Trimming removed 0 bases from V and 0 bases from J, with 9 bases in between. The CDR3 consists of 15 residues. The germline V gene has CDR1 LNHDA and CDR2 SQIVND (reference sequence). The CDR3 nucleotides read TGTGCCAGTAGTATAGAGGCAGGAGCCTCCTACGAGCAGTACTTC. This translates into CASSIEAGASYEQYF.

Written as DNA, the CDR3 is TGTGCCAGCAGCAACAAGCGGACCGCTGGAAACACCATATATTTT. The encoded protein is CASSNKRTAGNTIYF. The chain uses TRBV7-9 and TRBJ1-3; D call uncertain. The CDR3 runs to 15 residues. Trimming removed 5 bases at V and 2 bases at J, with 13 bases between. Germline CDR1 reads SEHNR; CDR2 reads FQNEAQ (reference sequence).

The chain employs TRBV19 and TRBJ1-1, with D unresolved. This CDR3 comprises 16 residues. V lost 8 bases and J lost 2, with 21 bases in between. The germline V gene encodes CDR1 LNHDA and CDR2 SQIVND (reference sequence). Written as DNA, the CDR3 is TGTGCCAGTCTTCGGGTGGCATCGGGGTATAACACTGAAGCTTTCTTT. It encodes CASLRVASGYNTEAFF.

The rearrangement joins TRBV6-6 to TRBJ2-7, with TRBD2 matching over 9 bases. The V gene end was trimmed by 5 bases and the J gene end by 3 bases; junction bases not matched to a gene: 5. This CDR3 has 14 residues. Germline V gene sequence: CDR1 MNHNY, CDR2 SVGAGI (reference sequence). The DNA for the CDR3 is TGTGCCAGCAGTCTAATGACTAGCGGCTACGAGCAGTACTTC. Translated, it gives CASSLMTSGYEQYF.

The chain combines TRBV4-3 with TRBJ1-3, with D possibly TRBD1 on 5 matching bases. Germline CDR1 and CDR2: LGHNA and YSLEER. The germline V and J ends were trimmed by 6 bases and 2 bases, with 8 bases remaining between them. The CDR3 extends over 13 amino acids. CDR3 residues: CASRGHAGNTIYF. CDR3 bases: TGCGCCAGCAGAGGACACGCTGGAAACACCATATATTTT.

This sequence joins TRBV20-1 and TRBJ2-7, with D maybe TRBD2 (5 bases). CDR1 and CDR2 (germline): DFQATT, SNEGSKA (reference sequence). CDR3 length: 11 residues. Trimming cost V 3 bases and J 9 bases, with 12 bases left between them. The CDR3 DNA is TGCAGTGCTAGGGACTTCCGTTCGCAGTACTTC. This sequence encodes CSARDFRSQYF.

The rearrangement links TRBV5-1 to TRBJ2-5, with a weak D call TRBD2 (6 bases). Germline V gene data show CDR1 as SGHRS and CDR2 as YFSETQ. The V end lost 2 bases, the J end lost 5 bases, and 19 bases lay between the germline ends. The CDR3 consists of 16 residues. The CDR3 DNA reads TGCGCCAGCAGCTTTTGGTCGGATGGACGGGGGGAGACCCAGTACTTC. It yields the protein CASSFWSDGRGETQYF.

The chain links TRBV7-9 to TRBJ1-4; 9 nucleotides align to TRBD1. Germline V gives CDR1 SEHNR, CDR2 FQNEAQ (reference sequence). V lost 5 bases and J lost 7; bases outside the gene matches: 5. This CDR3 spans 14 amino acids. The CDR3 DNA follows: TGTGCCAGCAGCCGAGGACAGGGGAGTGAAAAACTGTTTTTT. Translated, it gives CASSRGQGSEKLFF.

This CDR3 reads CASSVTTSGGALRETQYF. DNA for the CDR3: TGTGCCAGCAGCGTAACTACTAGCGGGGGGGCCCTGCGAGAGACCCAGTACTTC. The chain couples TRBV9 to TRBJ2-5; TRBD2 agrees at 13 bases. Germline V gives CDR1 SGDLS, CDR2 YYNGEE. The CDR3 length is 18 residues. J was trimmed by 4 bases and V by 1 base; bases with no gene match: 10.

This chain joins TRBV2 and TRBJ1-5, with no clear D. Germline-derived CDR1 and CDR2 are SNHLY and FYNNEI. The CDR3 is 14 amino acids. V shed 4 bases and J shed 0 bases, with 7 bases lying between them. CDR3 sequence (DNA): TGTGCCAGCAGTGTCTGGGTTAGCAATCAGCCCCAGCATTTT. It yields the protein CASSVWVSNQPQHF. Full variable domain (missing parts from reference TRBV2 and TRBJ1-5): EPEVTQTPSHQVTQMGQEVILRCVPISNHLYFYWYRQILGQKVEFLVSFYNNEISEKSEIFDDQFSVERPDGSNFTLKIRSTKLEDSAMYFCASSVWVSNQPQHFGDGTRLSIL.

The V and J genes are TRBV5-6 and TRBJ2-3; tentative D call: TRBD2 (5 bases). In germline, CDR1 is SGHDT, CDR2 YYEEEE. Trimming shortened V by 4 bases and J by 2 bases, and 14 bases separated the two germline ends. The CDR3 totals 15 residues. The CDR3 DNA reads TGTGCCAGCAGCCCACCATCCGGGGTCACAGATACGCAGTATTTT. It encodes CASSPPSGVTDTQYF.

The gene calls are TRBV27 and TRBJ2-3; 10 bases are shared with TRBD2. V lost 6 bases and J lost 5; bases outside the gene matches: 11. Germline V gene data show CDR1 as MNHEY and CDR2 as SMNVEV (reference sequence). The CDR3 contains 16 residues. CDR3 DNA sequence: TGTGCCAGCAGACCAGGGAGACTAGCGGGCATAGATACGCAGTATTTT. This encodes CASRPGRLAGIDTQYF.

The gene calls are TRBV4-3 and TRBJ1-1, with D unresolved. CDR3 length: 19 residues. Trimming shortened V by 0 bases and J by 3 bases, and 23 bases separated the two germline ends. Germline values: CDR1 LGHNA, CDR2 YSLEER. CDR3 DNA sequence: TGCGCCAGCAGCCAAGATGTGGCGAAGGTCATTAAGCCCCACACTGAAGCTTTCTTT. This gives the protein CASSQDVAKVIKPHTEAFF.

This clone was seen a single time. The gene calls are TRBV4-2 and TRBJ2-3; TRBD2 matches at 8 bases. After removal of 1 base from V and 6 bases from J, the junction contained 3 bases not matched to a gene. The CDR3 is 14 amino acids. CDR1 and CDR2 (germline): LGHNA, YNFKEQ. The CDR3 DNA reads as TGTGCCAGCAGCCAAGGCGGGACTAGGGATACGCAGTATTTT. Protein: CASSQGGTRDTQYF.

The chain carries TRBV10-3 and TRBJ1-6; perhaps TRBD1 as D (6 bases). CDR1 is ENHRY, CDR2 SYGVKD, per germline. CDR3 size: 16 residues. V lost 2 bases and J lost 8, with 16 bases in between. CDR3 residues: CAISERGGQLDSPLHF. The CDR3, as DNA: TGTGCCATCAGTGAGAGGGGGGGGCAGTTGGATTCACCCCTCCACTTT.

The V call is TRBV30, the J call TRBJ2-3; TRBD2 agrees at 15 bases. Germline CDR1 and CDR2: GTSNPN and SVGIG (reference sequence). The V and J ends lost 5 bases and 14 bases, in that order; junction bases with no gene match: 5. CDR3 size: 12 residues. For the CDR3, the DNA is TGTGCCTGGGCGGGGACTAGCGGGAGGATGTATTTT. Amino acids: CAWAGTSGRMYF. The full variable domain, rest sourced from reference TRBV30 and TRBJ2-3, is SQTIHQWPATLVQPVGSPLSLECTVEGTSNPNLYWYRQAAGRGLQLLFYSVGIGQISSEVPQNLSASRPQDRQFILSSKKLLLSDSGFYLCAWAGTSGRMYFGPGTRLTVL.

CDR3 region: CASSSLTSYEQYF. CDR3 coding DNA: TGTGCCAGCAGCTCCCTGACAAGCTACGAGCAGTACTTC. This sequence joins TRBV7-9 and TRBJ2-7; D is ambiguous. The CDR3 totals 13 residues. The germline V gene encodes CDR1 SEHNR and CDR2 FQNEAQ (reference sequence). V was cut by 4 bases and J by 3 bases, with 10 bases left in between.

This chain links TRBV2 with TRBJ2-7; 7 bases are shared with TRBD1. Losses at the gene ends were 5 bases for V and 5 bases for J; bases not matched to a gene: 12. Germline lookup yields CDR1 SNHLY and CDR2 FYNNEI. The CDR3 consists of 15 residues. The chain's CDR3 is CASSTGQALRDEQYF. The CDR3 bases are TGTGCCAGCAGTACTGGACAGGCCCTCCGGGACGAGCAGTACTTC. The whole variable domain, remainder taken from reference TRBV2 and TRBJ2-7, is EPEVTQTPSHQVTQMGQEVILRCVPISNHLYFYWYRQILGQKVEFLVSFYNNEISEKSEIFDDQFSVERPDGSNFTLKIRSTKLEDSAMYFCASSTGQALRDEQYFGPGTRLTVT.

This sequence joins TRBV7-9 and TRBJ1-2; 8 bases agree with TRBD1. Trimming at V came to 4 bases and at J to 7 bases, leaving 5 bases not matched to a gene. Per the germline V gene, CDR1 is SEHNR and CDR2 is FQNEAQ (reference sequence). This CDR3 contains 13 residues. The CDR3 coding sequence is TGTGCCAGCAGCTCCGGACAGGGTTTTGGCTACACCTTC. Its translation is CASSSGQGFGYTF. Complete variable domain (other parts from reference TRBV7-9 and TRBJ1-2): DTGVSQNPRHKITKRGQNVTFRCDPISEHNRLYWYRQTLGQGPEFLTYFQNEAQLEKSRLLSDRFSAERPKGSFSTLEIQRTEQGDSAMYLCASSSGQGFGYTFGSGTRLTVV.

The rearrangement uses TRBV30 and TRBJ2-6; 7 bases agree with TRBD1. The CDR3 spans 13 residues. Germline trimming cut 4 bases from V and 8 bases from J; bases unmatched to any gene: 5. CDR1 and CDR2 from the germline V gene are GTSNPN and SVGIG (reference sequence). CDR3 DNA sequence: TGTGCCTGGAATCAGGGGGTCACCAACGTCCTGACTTTC. Its protein is CAWNQGVTNVLTF.